A selection of T cell receptor beta chains follows, all from one sample in a study of cytomegalovirus exposure and HLA in healthy donors. Profiling relied on immunoSEQ multiplex PCR, and the TCRdb table lists in-frame clones only, not all of them. The repertoire holds over 150,000 clones, with approximately 80% as singletons. Source material: PBMCs. The receptor set was obtained from a boy aged 2 to 10 in good health and CMV-seronegative. CDR3s include the opening cysteine and the closing phenylalanine or tryptophan. The D gene is left open where the match is weak. Only part of the rows carry a size: once, few, many, or a class if the clone is expanded.

D gene	clone size	J gene	V gene	CDR3 protein	CDR3 DNA
TRBD2	-	TRBJ2-2	TRBV9	CASSVASGTRNTGELFF	TGTGCCAGCAGCGTAGCGTCGGGGACTAGGAACACCGGGGAGCTGTTTTTT
-	-	TRBJ2-1	TRBV7-9	CASSLGSSGSYNEQFF	TGTGCCAGCAGCTTAGGATCCAGCGGGTCCTACAATGAGCAGTTCTTC
-	-	TRBJ1-6	TRBV5-1	CASSLVAGEGNSPLHF	TGCGCCAGCAGCTTGGTGGCAGGGGAAGGGAATTCACCCCTCCACTTT
-	-	TRBJ2-3	TRBV29-1	CSVGRAGGTDTQYF	TGCAGCGTTGGGAGGGCCGGGGGCACAGATACGCAGTATTTT
-	-	TRBJ2-7	TRBV6-5	CASRVQRGATYEQYF	TGTGCCAGCAGAGTCCAACGGGGGGCGACGTACGAGCAGTACTTC
TRBD2	-	TRBJ2-3	TRBV27	CASRDRGGIGTDTQYF	TGTGCCAGCAGGGACCGGGGGGGAATAGGCACAGATACGCAGTATTTT
-	few	TRBJ1-1	TRBV4-2	CASSQALTTGNTEAFF	TGTGCCAGCAGCCAAGCCCTAACGACAGGGAACACTGAAGCTTTCTTT
-	-	TRBJ2-7	TRBV6-5	CASSPPGYEQYF	TGTGCCAGCAGTCCCCCGGGGTACGAGCAGTACTTC
TRBD1	-	TRBJ1-2	TRBV4-3	CASSQDPGQGYGYTF	TGCGCCAGCAGCCAAGATCCCGGACAGGGCTATGGCTACACCTTC
TRBD1	-	TRBJ2-1	TRBV5-1	CASSFEGAYVEQFF	TGCGCCAGCAGCTTTGAGGGGGCTTATGTCGAGCAGTTCTTC
-	-	TRBJ1-6	TRBV5-1	CASSQVYGGRNSPLHF	TGCGCCAGCAGCCAGGTTTACGGGGGAAGAAATTCACCCCTCCACTTT
TRBD1	-	TRBJ1-1	TRBV4-3	CASSQLAGGTEAFF	TGCGCCAGCAGCCAGTTGGCAGGGGGCACTGAAGCTTTCTTT
TRBD2	-	TRBJ2-7	TRBV6-1	CASRRTSGVYEQYF	TGTGCCAGCAGAAGGACTAGCGGGGTCTACGAGCAGTACTTC
-	-	TRBJ2-2	TRBV15	CATSRYQPGGGELFF	TGTGCCACCAGCAGATACCAACCCGGAGGCGGGGAGCTGTTTTTT
TRBD1	-	TRBJ2-3	TRBV27	CASSGTGEIGADTQYF	TGTGCCAGCTCCGGGACAGGGGAAATCGGGGCAGATACGCAGTATTTT
-	once	TRBJ1-2	TRBV20-1	CSARQSYGYTF	TGCAGTGCTAGACAGTCCTATGGCTACACCTTC
TRBD1	-	TRBJ2-2	TRBV18	CASSPPGQGNTGELFF	TGTGCCAGCTCACCACCGGGACAGGGGAACACCGGGGAGCTGTTTTTT
TRBD1	-	TRBJ1-1	TRBV15	CATSENRGGNTEAFF	TGTGCCACCAGCGAAAACAGGGGCGGGAACACTGAAGCTTTCTTT
TRBD2	once	TRBJ2-3	TRBV5-4	CASSSGASGGAADTQYF	TGTGCCAGCAGCTCCGGGGCTAGCGGGGGGGCAGCAGATACGCAGTATTTT
-	few	TRBJ1-1	TRBV15	CATSRESYGWTEAFF	TGTGCCACCAGCAGAGAGAGTTACGGGTGGACTGAAGCTTTCTTT
TRBD1	-	TRBJ2-7	TRBV7-2	CASSFAGTGAYEQYF	TGTGCCAGCAGCTTCGCCGGGACAGGGGCCTACGAGCAGTACTTC
TRBD1	-	TRBJ2-7	TRBV2	CASTPGQGSYEQYF	TGTGCCAGCACTCCGGGACAGGGGTCCTACGAGCAGTACTTC
TRBD1	-	TRBJ1-3	TRBV2	CASRFPQGGGLDTIYF	TGTGCCAGCAGGTTCCCGCAGGGGGGTGGGCTAGACACCATATATTTT
-	-	TRBJ2-5	TRBV7-7	CASNHGVAETQYF	TGTGCGTCCAACCACGGGGTAGCAGAGACCCAGTACTTC
-	-	TRBJ1-4	TRBV2	CASSPSSTNEKLFF	TGTGCCAGCAGCCCGTCCTCAACTAATGAAAAACTGTTTTTT
TRBD1	-	TRBJ1-1	TRBV6-1	CASPKQGWSNTEAFF	TGTGCCAGCCCTAAACAGGGGTGGTCGAACACTGAAGCTTTCTTT
-	-	TRBJ2-5	TRBV9	CASSFTPRGETQYF	TGTGCCAGCAGCTTTACTCCTAGGGGAGAGACCCAGTACTTC
-	-	TRBJ1-5	TRBV10-1	CASINVSGVKSNQPQHF	TGCGCCAGCATAAATGTGTCAGGGGTAAAGAGCAATCAGCCCCAGCATTTT
-	-	TRBJ1-4	TRBV5-6	CASTVGGPNEKLFF	TGTGCCAGCACCGTGGGGGGGCCGAATGAAAAACTGTTTTTT
TRBD2	-	TRBJ2-7	TRBV4-3	CASSQGTSGGEVHEQYF	TGCGCCAGCAGCCAAGGGACTAGCGGGGGAGAGGTTCACGAGCAGTACTTC
-	-	TRBJ1-2	TRBV7-2	CASSLRGGSDYGYTF	TGTGCCAGCAGCTTAAGAGGGGGTAGTGACTATGGCTACACCTTC
-	-	TRBJ2-3	TRBV7-3	CASSFQVTDTQYF	TGTGCCAGCAGCTTTCAGGTCACAGATACGCAGTATTTT